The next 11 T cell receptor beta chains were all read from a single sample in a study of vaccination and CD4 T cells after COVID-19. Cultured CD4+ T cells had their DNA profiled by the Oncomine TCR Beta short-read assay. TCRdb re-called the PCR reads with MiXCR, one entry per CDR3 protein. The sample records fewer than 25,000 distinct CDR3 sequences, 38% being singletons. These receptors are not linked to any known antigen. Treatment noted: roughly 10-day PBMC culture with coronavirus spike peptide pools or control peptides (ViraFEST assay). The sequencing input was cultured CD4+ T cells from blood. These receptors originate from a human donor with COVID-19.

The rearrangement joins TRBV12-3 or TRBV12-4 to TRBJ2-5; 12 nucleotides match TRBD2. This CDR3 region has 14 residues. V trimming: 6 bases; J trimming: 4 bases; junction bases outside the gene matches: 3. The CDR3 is CASRTSGGGETQYF. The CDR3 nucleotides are TGTGCCAGCAGGACTAGCGGGGGTGGAGAGACCCAGTACTTC.

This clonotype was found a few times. The CDR3 is CASSESKVNYGYTF. The CDR3 region has the DNA TGTGCCAGCAGTGAATCCAAGGTTAACTATGGCTACACCTTC. The genes are TRBV25-1 and TRBJ1-2; D not certain. This CDR3 spans 14 amino acids. Germline values: CDR1 MGHDK, CDR2 SYGVNS. V was cut by 1 base and J by 1 base, with 7 bases left in between.

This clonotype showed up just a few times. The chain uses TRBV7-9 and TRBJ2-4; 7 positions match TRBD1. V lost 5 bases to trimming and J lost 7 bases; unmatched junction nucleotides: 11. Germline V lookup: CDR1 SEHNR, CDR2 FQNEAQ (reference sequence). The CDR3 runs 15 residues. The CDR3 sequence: CASSTGQAGANIQYF. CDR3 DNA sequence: TGTGCCAGCAGCACCGGACAGGCCGGGGCCAACATTCAGTACTTC. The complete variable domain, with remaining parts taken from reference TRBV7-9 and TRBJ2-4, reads DTGVSQNPRHKITKRGQNVTFRCDPISEHNRLYWYRQTLGQGPEFLTYFQNEAQLEKSRLLSDRFSAERPKGSFSTLEIQRTEQGDSAMYLCASSTGQAGANIQYFGAGTRLSVL.

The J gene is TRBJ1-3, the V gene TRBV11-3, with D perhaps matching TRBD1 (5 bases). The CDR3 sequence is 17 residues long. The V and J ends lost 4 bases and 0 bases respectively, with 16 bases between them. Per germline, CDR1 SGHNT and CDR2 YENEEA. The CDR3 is CASSYITGTGSGNTIYF. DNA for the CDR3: TGTGCCAGCAGCTATATAACCGGGACCGGCTCTGGAAACACCATATATTTT.

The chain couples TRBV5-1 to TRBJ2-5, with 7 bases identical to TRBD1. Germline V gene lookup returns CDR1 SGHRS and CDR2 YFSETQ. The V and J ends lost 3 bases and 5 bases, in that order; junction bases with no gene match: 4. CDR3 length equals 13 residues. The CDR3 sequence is CASSSDRVETQYF. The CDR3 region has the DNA TGCGCCAGCAGCTCTGACAGGGTCGAGACCCAGTACTTC. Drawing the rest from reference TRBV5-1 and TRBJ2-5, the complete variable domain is KAGVTQTPRYLIKTRGQQVTLSCSPISGHRSVSWYQQTPGQGLQFLFEYFSETQRNKGNFPGRFSGRQFSNSRSEMNVSTLELGDSALYLCASSSDRVETQYFGPGTRLLVL.

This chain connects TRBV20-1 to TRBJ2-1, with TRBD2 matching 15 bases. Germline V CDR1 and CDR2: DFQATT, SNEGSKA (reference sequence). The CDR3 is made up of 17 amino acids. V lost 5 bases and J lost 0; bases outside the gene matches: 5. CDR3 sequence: CSASGLAGGPSYNEQFF. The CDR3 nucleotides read TGCAGTGCTTCGGGACTAGCGGGGGGCCCCTCCTACAATGAGCAGTTCTTC.

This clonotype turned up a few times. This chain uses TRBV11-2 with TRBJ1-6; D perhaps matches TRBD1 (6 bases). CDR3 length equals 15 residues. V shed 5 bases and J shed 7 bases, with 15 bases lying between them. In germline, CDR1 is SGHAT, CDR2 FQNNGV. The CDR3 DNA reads TGTGCCAGCAGCCCAGCAGGGGCCCAAAATTCACCCCTCCACTTT. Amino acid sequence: CASSPAGAQNSPLHF.

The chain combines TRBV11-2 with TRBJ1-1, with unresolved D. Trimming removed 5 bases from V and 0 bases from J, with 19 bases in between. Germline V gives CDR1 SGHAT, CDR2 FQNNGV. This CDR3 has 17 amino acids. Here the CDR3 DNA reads TGTGCCAGCAGCCGCCTGGGCATAGGAACAATGAACACTGAAGCTTTCTTT. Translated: CASSRLGIGTMNTEAFF.

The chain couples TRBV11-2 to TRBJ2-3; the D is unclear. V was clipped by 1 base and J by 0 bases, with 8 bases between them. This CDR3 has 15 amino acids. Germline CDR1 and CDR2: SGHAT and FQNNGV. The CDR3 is CASSLGPTSTDTQYF. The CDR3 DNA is TGTGCCAGCAGCTTAGGGCCGACTAGCACAGATACGCAGTATTTT. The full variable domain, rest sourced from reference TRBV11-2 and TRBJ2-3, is EAGVAQSPRYKIIEKRQSVAFWCNPISGHATLYWYQQILGQGPKLLIQFQNNGVVDDSQLPKDRFSAERLKGVDSTLKIQPAKLEDSAVYLCASSLGPTSTDTQYFGPGTRLTVL.

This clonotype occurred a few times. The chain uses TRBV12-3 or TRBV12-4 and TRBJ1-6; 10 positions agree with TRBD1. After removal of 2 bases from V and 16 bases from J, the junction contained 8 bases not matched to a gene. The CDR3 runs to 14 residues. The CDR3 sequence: CASSLMRQGAPLHF. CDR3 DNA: TGTGCCAGCAGTTTAATGAGACAGGGGGCCCCACTCCACTTT.

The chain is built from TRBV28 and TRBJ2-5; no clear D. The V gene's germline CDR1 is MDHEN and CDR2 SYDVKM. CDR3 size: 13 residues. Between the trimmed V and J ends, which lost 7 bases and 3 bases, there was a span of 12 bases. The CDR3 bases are TGTGCCAGCACGGAGCGCGTTGAAGAGACCCAGTACTTC. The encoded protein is CASTERVEETQYF.